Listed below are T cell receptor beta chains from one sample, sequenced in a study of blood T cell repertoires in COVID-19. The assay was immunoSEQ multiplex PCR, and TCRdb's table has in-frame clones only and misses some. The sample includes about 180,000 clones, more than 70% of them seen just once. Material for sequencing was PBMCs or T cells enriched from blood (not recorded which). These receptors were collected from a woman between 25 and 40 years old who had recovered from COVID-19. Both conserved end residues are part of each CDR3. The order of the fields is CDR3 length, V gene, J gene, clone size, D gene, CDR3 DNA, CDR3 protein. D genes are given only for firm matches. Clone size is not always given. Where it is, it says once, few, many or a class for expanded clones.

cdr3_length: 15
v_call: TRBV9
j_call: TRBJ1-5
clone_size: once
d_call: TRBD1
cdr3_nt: TGTGCCAGCAGCGTAGGAGAGACAGGGAATCAGCCCCAGCATTTT
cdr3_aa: CASSVGETGNQPQHF

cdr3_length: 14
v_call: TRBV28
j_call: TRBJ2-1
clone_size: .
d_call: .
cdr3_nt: TGTGCCAGCGGCAGGCAGGGTTGGGGCAATGAGCAGTTCTTC
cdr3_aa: CASGRQGWGNEQFF

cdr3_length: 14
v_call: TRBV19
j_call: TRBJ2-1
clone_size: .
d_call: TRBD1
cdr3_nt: TGTGCCAGTAGTCCAAGGACAGGGTTTCATGAGCAGTTCTTC
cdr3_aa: CASSPRTGFHEQFF

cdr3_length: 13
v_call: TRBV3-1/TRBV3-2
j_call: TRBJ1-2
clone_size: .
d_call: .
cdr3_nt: TGTGCCAGCAGCCAAGGACAGGCAGCTGGCTACACCTTC
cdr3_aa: CASSQGQAAGYTF

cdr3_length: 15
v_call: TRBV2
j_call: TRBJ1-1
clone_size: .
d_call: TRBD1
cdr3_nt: TGTGCCAGCAGTGAAGCGACAGGGAGGTCCACTGAAGCTTTCTTT
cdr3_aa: CASSEATGRSTEAFF

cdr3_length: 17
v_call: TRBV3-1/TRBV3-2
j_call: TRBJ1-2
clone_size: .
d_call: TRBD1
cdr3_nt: TGTGCCAGCAGCCCTCAACAGGGGTTGGGGTCTAACTATGGCTACACCTTC
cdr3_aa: CASSPQQGLGSNYGYTF

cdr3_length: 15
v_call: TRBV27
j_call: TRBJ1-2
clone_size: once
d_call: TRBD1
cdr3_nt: TGTGCCAGCAGTTTTGGGACAGGGGGAGTTGTGGGCTACACCTTC
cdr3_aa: CASSFGTGGVVGYTF

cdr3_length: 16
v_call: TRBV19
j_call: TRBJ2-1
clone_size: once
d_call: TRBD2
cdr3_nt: TGTGCCAGTAGTGCGAGGACTAGCGGGAGGGGAAATGAGCAGTTCTTC
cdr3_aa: CASSARTSGRGNEQFF

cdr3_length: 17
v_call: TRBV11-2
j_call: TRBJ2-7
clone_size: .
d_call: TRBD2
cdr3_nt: TGTGCCAGCAGCTTAGATGGGACTAGCGCTTACTCCTACGAGCAGTACTTC
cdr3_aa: CASSLDGTSAYSYEQYF

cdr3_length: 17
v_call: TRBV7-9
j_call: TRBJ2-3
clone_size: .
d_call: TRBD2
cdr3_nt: TGTGCCAGCAGCAGCCCATCGGGGCGGGAGGGCACAGATACGCAGTATTTT
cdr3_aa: CASSSPSGREGTDTQYF

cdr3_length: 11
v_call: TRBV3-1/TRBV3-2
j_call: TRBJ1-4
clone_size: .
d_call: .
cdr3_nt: TGTGCCAGCAGCTGGGACTCGTCTCGGTTTTTT
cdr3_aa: CASSWDSSRFF

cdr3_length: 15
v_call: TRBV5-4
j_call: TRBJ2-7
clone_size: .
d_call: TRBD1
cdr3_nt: TGTGCCAGCAGCTTGGGGGGACAGGGACCAGGCGAGCAGTACTTC
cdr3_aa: CASSLGGQGPGEQYF

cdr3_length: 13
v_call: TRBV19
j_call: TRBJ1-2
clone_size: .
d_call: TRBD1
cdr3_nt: TGTGCCAGTAGTCGTGGGACAGCCTATGGCTACACCTTC
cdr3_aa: CASSRGTAYGYTF

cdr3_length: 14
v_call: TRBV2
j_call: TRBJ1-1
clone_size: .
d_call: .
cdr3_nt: TGTGCCAGCAGTGACGGGTTGAGTAACACTGAAGCTTTCTTT
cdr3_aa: CASSDGLSNTEAFF

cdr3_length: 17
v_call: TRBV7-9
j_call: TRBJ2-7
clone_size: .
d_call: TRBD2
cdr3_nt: TGTGCCAGCAGCTTAGGCCAGACTAGCGGGAGTGCTTACGAGCAGTACTTC
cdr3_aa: CASSLGQTSGSAYEQYF

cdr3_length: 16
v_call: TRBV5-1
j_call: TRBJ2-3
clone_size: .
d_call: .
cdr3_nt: TGCGCCAGCAGCTCCGCAGAACTAGGCCCCACAGATACGCAGTATTTT
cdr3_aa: CASSSAELGPTDTQYF

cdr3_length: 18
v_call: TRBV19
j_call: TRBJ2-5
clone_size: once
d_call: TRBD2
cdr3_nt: TGTGCCAGTAGTATCCGGTTGGGACTAGCGGGAGCGGGAGAGACCCAGTACTTC
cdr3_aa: CASSIRLGLAGAGETQYF

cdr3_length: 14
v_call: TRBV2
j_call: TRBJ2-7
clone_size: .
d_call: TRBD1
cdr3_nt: TGTGCCAGCAGCCCCTGGGACAGGATCTCCGAGCAGTACTTC
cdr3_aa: CASSPWDRISEQYF

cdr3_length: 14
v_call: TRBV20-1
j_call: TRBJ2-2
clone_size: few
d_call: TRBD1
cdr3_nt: TGCAGTGCTAGTAGGACAGGGAACACCGGGGAGCTGTTTTTT
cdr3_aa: CSASRTGNTGELFF

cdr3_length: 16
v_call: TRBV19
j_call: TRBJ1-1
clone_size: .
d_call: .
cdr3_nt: TGTGCCAGTAGTATTGGGGACATCGCCTTGAACACTGAAGCTTTCTTT
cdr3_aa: CASSIGDIALNTEAFF

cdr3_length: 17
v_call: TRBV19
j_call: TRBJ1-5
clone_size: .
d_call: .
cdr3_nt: TGTGCCAGTAGTATAGAAGGGACACCTTATAGCAATCAGCCCCAGCATTTT
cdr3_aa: CASSIEGTPYSNQPQHF

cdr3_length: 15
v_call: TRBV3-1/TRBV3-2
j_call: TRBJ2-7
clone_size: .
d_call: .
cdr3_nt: TGTGCCAGCAGCCAAGATGGGGGGACTCCCTACGAGCAGTACTTC
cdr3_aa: CASSQDGGTPYEQYF

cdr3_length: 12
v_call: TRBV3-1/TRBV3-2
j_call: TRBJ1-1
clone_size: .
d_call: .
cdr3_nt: TGTGCCAGCAGCCAGACACACACTGAAGCTTTCTTT
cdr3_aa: CASSQTHTEAFF

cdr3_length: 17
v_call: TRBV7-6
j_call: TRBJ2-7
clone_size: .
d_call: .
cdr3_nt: TGTGCCAGCAGCTCTAATGCTGCCGGAGGATCCACGCGGGAGCAGTACTTC
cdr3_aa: CASSSNAAGGSTREQYF